This TCR beta chain was identified during a study of molecular identifiers for immune sequencing clone quantification. The CDR3 contains 13 residues. CDR1 is SGHVS and CDR2 is FNYEAQ in the germline V gene. From the PCR reads, TCRdb called clonotypes with MiXCR, one entry per CDR3 protein. The sample has around 480,000 distinct CDR3 sequences; over 20% are singletons. Only a few counts were recorded for this clonotype. Given a much more abundant clone one base away, this may be a read error. This sequence originates from a human donor in good health. Some libraries in this study had Jurkat cell RNA spiked in. Sequencing was performed on naive CD8+ T cells from blood, with Jurkat cell RNA spiked in. The subset denotes: FACS-sorted CD8+CD4-CCR7+CD45RA+ naive T cells. The rearrangement links TRBV7-6 to TRBJ2-7; no clear D gene. For the CDR3, the DNA is TGTGCCAGCAGCTTAGTATCCGGTCCCGAGCGGTACTTC. It encodes CASSLVSGPERYF.